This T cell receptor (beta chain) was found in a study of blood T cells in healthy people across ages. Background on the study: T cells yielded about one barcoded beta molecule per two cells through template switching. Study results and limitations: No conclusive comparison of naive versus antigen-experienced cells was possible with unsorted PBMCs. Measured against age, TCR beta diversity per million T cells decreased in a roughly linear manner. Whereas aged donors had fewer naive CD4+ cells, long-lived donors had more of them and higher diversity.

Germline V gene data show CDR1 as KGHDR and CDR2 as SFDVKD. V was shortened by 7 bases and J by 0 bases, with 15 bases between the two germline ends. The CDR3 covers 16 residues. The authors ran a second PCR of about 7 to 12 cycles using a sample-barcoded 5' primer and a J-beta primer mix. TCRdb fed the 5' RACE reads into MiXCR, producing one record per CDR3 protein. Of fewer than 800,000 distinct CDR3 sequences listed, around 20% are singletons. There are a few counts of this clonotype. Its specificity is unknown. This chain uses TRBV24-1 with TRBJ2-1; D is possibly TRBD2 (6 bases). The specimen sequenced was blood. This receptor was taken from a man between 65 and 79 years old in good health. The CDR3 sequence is CATSRRGTLSYNEQFF. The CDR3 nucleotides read TGTGCCACCAGCAGAAGAGGGACTCTCTCCTACAATGAGCAGTTCTTC.